Only a few counts were recorded for the clone carrying this T cell receptor beta chain. V lost 8 bases and J lost 0; bases outside the gene matches: 6. This CDR3 spans 15 amino acids. Germline V gene data show CDR1 as MNHEY and CDR2 as SVGAGI. These data belong to a study of blood T cell repertoires in COVID-19. During active infection, Seattle patients enrolled and were then monitored through disease. Data came from immunoSEQ multiplex PCR; TCRdb stores just in-frame clones and leaves some out. The sample records approximately 250,000 clones, 70% to 90% being singletons. The rearrangement links TRBV6-5 to TRBJ1-3, with 8 bases matching TRBD1. The TCR sequence derives from a woman aged 55-70 years with COVID-19, enrolled during active disease. Sequencing was done on a sample of peripheral blood. The DNA of the CDR3 is TGTGCCAGCTCCCCCGGGACAGGCTCTGGAAACACCATATATTTT. It codes for CASSPGTGSGNTIYF.